A selection of T cell receptor beta chains follows, all from one sample in a study of blood T cells in healthy people across ages. From the 5' RACE reads, TCRdb called clonotypes with MiXCR, one entry per CDR3 protein. The data hold about 830,000 distinct CDR3 sequences, with roughly 60% observed a single time. The sequenced sample consisted of blood. These receptors all stem from a man aged 30 to 39 in good health. The CDR3 runs from the conserved cysteine through the conserved F or W. Each record gives: V gene, D gene, CDR3 protein. A D gene is named only where the DNA matches it firmly.

v_gene: TRBV20-1
d_gene: .
CDR3aa: CSARWGLGERHPRNEKLFF

v_gene: TRBV7-9
d_gene: .
CDR3aa: CASSPGGRPYEQYF

v_gene: TRBV29-1
d_gene: TRBD2
CDR3aa: CSVEVPQGLAGEQYF

v_gene: TRBV10-3
d_gene: .
CDR3aa: CAISDSGMTYEQYF

v_gene: TRBV2
d_gene: .
CDR3aa: CASRVIGGSYEQYF

v_gene: TRBV29-1
d_gene: TRBD1
CDR3aa: CSVGRDRGNYGYTF

v_gene: TRBV3-1
d_gene: TRBD2
CDR3aa: CASSQEAGGPYEQYF

v_gene: TRBV12-3/TRBV12-4
d_gene: .
CDR3aa: CASSPGPLPGSPLHF

v_gene: TRBV5-1
d_gene: .
CDR3aa: CASSLAGQSSYNEQFF

v_gene: TRBV7-3
d_gene: TRBD1
CDR3aa: CASSPGQGVNYGYTF

v_gene: TRBV5-8
d_gene: .
CDR3aa: CASSLRGRLANYGYTF

v_gene: TRBV6-4
d_gene: TRBD1
CDR3aa: CASSTGGPTDEQFF

v_gene: TRBV12-3/TRBV12-4
d_gene: .
CDR3aa: CASSLVLTGRYGYTF

v_gene: TRBV7-2
d_gene: .
CDR3aa: CASSLPTSRNEQFF

v_gene: TRBV7-9
d_gene: TRBD1
CDR3aa: CASSLIGQASYEQYF

v_gene: TRBV7-2
d_gene: .
CDR3aa: CASSSQGGSTEAFF

v_gene: TRBV6-2/TRBV6-3
d_gene: .
CDR3aa: CASSYSNRAYEQYF

v_gene: TRBV14
d_gene: TRBD1
CDR3aa: CASSRYRGHGEKLFF

v_gene: TRBV7-6
d_gene: TRBD2
CDR3aa: CASSIRGLAGFGDTQYF

v_gene: TRBV7-2
d_gene: .
CDR3aa: CASSLGRVGEKLFF

v_gene: TRBV7-2
d_gene: .
CDR3aa: CASSDAGVDEQFF

v_gene: TRBV6-2/TRBV6-3
d_gene: .
CDR3aa: CASSYGLSYEQYF

v_gene: TRBV3-1
d_gene: .
CDR3aa: CASSQGFGQGRSSNQPQHF

v_gene: TRBV12-3/TRBV12-4
d_gene: .
CDR3aa: CASSLPEGETQYF

v_gene: TRBV29-1
d_gene: TRBD1
CDR3aa: CSVTPNRGRSTDTQYF

v_gene: TRBV6-5
d_gene: .
CDR3aa: CASSPEVGHQYF

v_gene: TRBV9
d_gene: TRBD2
CDR3aa: CASSVGTRGNEQFF

v_gene: TRBV29-1
d_gene: .
CDR3aa: CSVRVIADTQYF

v_gene: TRBV27
d_gene: .
CDR3aa: CASSFSRGFYNEQFF

v_gene: TRBV7-9
d_gene: .
CDR3aa: CASSSRTGEGIYEQYF

v_gene: TRBV7-9
d_gene: .
CDR3aa: CASSLTLQGYSYEQYF

v_gene: TRBV6-2/TRBV6-3
d_gene: .
CDR3aa: CASSYRLQTAAYNSPLHF

v_gene: TRBV27
d_gene: TRBD2
CDR3aa: CASSLQASGGTTEQFF

v_gene: TRBV20-1
d_gene: TRBD2
CDR3aa: CSAKSGGGTDTQYF

v_gene: TRBV4-3
d_gene: .
CDR3aa: CTSSQEKRDRSYNEQFF

v_gene: TRBV10-3
d_gene: .
CDR3aa: CAISLNRANSPLHF

v_gene: TRBV10-3
d_gene: .
CDR3aa: CAISEGNHEQYF

v_gene: TRBV12-3/TRBV12-4
d_gene: .
CDR3aa: CASTFLRGLQGSTNEKLFF

v_gene: TRBV12-3/TRBV12-4
d_gene: .
CDR3aa: CASSSGRAHNQPQHF

v_gene: TRBV25-1
d_gene: .
CDR3aa: CASSEISRGAAGSYNEQFF

v_gene: TRBV6-5
d_gene: TRBD2
CDR3aa: CASSTTGLAGYNEQFF

v_gene: TRBV5-1
d_gene: .
CDR3aa: CASSYREGETQYF

v_gene: TRBV5-1
d_gene: .
CDR3aa: CASSSRLGKGSYEQYF

v_gene: TRBV6-1
d_gene: TRBD1
CDR3aa: CASTEHTGAYGTDTQYF

v_gene: TRBV7-2
d_gene: .
CDR3aa: CASSLNQGETQYF

v_gene: TRBV5-1
d_gene: .
CDR3aa: CASSPLGGYEQYF

v_gene: TRBV28
d_gene: .
CDR3aa: CASSSRDQIYEQYF

v_gene: TRBV21-1
d_gene: .
CDR3aa: CASSIICGLADKNSTDTQYF

v_gene: TRBV15
d_gene: .
CDR3aa: CATSREAEQFF

v_gene: TRBV2
d_gene: TRBD1
CDR3aa: CASSELGQGRTDTQYF

v_gene: TRBV14
d_gene: .
CDR3aa: CASSPLGWKNTEAFF

v_gene: TRBV6-2/TRBV6-3
d_gene: .
CDR3aa: CASSSRAEQYF

v_gene: TRBV12-3/TRBV12-4
d_gene: .
CDR3aa: CASSGSTDTQYF

v_gene: TRBV7-2
d_gene: TRBD1
CDR3aa: CASSNGPGTGRGASYEQYF

v_gene: TRBV29-1
d_gene: .
CDR3aa: CSVEERLARITQYF

v_gene: TRBV7-9
d_gene: TRBD1
CDR3aa: CASSLGQGLNYGYTF

v_gene: TRBV4-3
d_gene: .
CDR3aa: CASSQGGLGAYTDTQYF

v_gene: TRBV4-3
d_gene: .
CDR3aa: CASRLSSYNSPLHF

v_gene: TRBV20-1
d_gene: TRBD1
CDR3aa: CSAYRGRSQPQHF

v_gene: TRBV2
d_gene: .
CDR3aa: CASSLEVRTQTQYF